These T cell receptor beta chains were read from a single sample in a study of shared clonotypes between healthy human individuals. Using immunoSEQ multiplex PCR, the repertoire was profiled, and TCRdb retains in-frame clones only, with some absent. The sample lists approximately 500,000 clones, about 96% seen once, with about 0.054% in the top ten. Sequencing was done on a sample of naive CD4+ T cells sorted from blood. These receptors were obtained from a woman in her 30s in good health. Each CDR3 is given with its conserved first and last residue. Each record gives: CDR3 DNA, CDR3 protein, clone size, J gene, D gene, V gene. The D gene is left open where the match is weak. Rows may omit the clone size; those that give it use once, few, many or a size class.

cdr3_nt: TGTGCCAGCAGCCACGGGCGGGGCGTCTCTGGGGCCAACGTCCTGACTTTC; cdr3_aa: CASSHGRGVSGANVLTF; clone_size: -; j_call: TRBJ2-6; d_call: -; v_call: TRBV14
cdr3_nt: TGTGCCAGCAGCTTGGTCCTACTAGCGGGAGCAGATACGCAGTATTTT; cdr3_aa: CASSLVLLAGADTQYF; clone_size: -; j_call: TRBJ2-3; d_call: TRBD2; v_call: TRBV5-4
cdr3_nt: TGTGCCAGCAGCTTAGCCCCTAGCTCCTACAATGAGCAGTTCTTC; cdr3_aa: CASSLAPSSYNEQFF; clone_size: -; j_call: TRBJ2-1; d_call: -; v_call: TRBV7-9
cdr3_nt: TGTGCCAGCAACGTAGGTTGGACAGGGAATCAGCCCCAGCATTTT; cdr3_aa: CASNVGWTGNQPQHF; clone_size: -; j_call: TRBJ1-5; d_call: TRBD1; v_call: TRBV5-5
cdr3_nt: TGTGCCTGGAGTCTGACCTACGAGCAGTACTTC; cdr3_aa: CAWSLTYEQYF; clone_size: -; j_call: TRBJ2-7; d_call: -; v_call: TRBV30
cdr3_nt: TGCGCCAGCAGTGCGGGACTAGCGGGAGAAAATGAGCAGTTCTTC; cdr3_aa: CASSAGLAGENEQFF; clone_size: -; j_call: TRBJ2-1; d_call: TRBD2; v_call: TRBV5-1
cdr3_nt: TGCAGCGTTGCGTCCCCGAGGTCCTACGAGCAGTACTTC; cdr3_aa: CSVASPRSYEQYF; clone_size: -; j_call: TRBJ2-7; d_call: -; v_call: TRBV29-1
cdr3_nt: TGTGCCAGCAGCGTAGGGACCCACACCGGGGAGCTGTTTTTT; cdr3_aa: CASSVGTHTGELFF; clone_size: once; j_call: TRBJ2-2; d_call: -; v_call: TRBV9
cdr3_nt: TGTGCCAGCAGTTTTGAGGGGCGGATCTACACCTTC; cdr3_aa: CASSFEGRIYTF; clone_size: -; j_call: TRBJ1-2; d_call: -; v_call: TRBV25-1
cdr3_nt: TGTGCCAGCAGCTTAAGCTTAGGAATCTATGGCTACACCTTC; cdr3_aa: CASSLSLGIYGYTF; clone_size: -; j_call: TRBJ1-2; d_call: -; v_call: TRBV7-9
cdr3_nt: TGTGCCAGCAGCGTCCTCACAGATACGCAGTATTTT; cdr3_aa: CASSVLTDTQYF; clone_size: -; j_call: TRBJ2-3; d_call: -; v_call: TRBV9
cdr3_nt: TGTGCCAGCGCGGATAATGAGCAGTTCTTC; cdr3_aa: CASADNEQFF; clone_size: -; j_call: TRBJ2-1; d_call: -; v_call: TRBV28
cdr3_nt: TGTGCCAGTAACCCAGCGGGGGGCCCTCGCTATGGCTACACCTTC; cdr3_aa: CASNPAGGPRYGYTF; clone_size: -; j_call: TRBJ1-2; d_call: -; v_call: TRBV19
cdr3_nt: TGCGCCAGCAGCCGAGGGGTGTCGACAGGGGGTTCCTACGAGCAGTACTTC; cdr3_aa: CASSRGVSTGGSYEQYF; clone_size: -; j_call: TRBJ2-7; d_call: TRBD1; v_call: TRBV4-1
cdr3_nt: TGTGCCAGCGACACTGGGACAGGGGGCCACGAGCAGTACTTC; cdr3_aa: CASDTGTGGHEQYF; clone_size: -; j_call: TRBJ2-7; d_call: TRBD1; v_call: TRBV28
cdr3_nt: TGTGCCAGCAGCTTTTCTAGCGGGAGGACAGATACGCAGTATTTT; cdr3_aa: CASSFSSGRTDTQYF; clone_size: -; j_call: TRBJ2-3; d_call: TRBD2; v_call: TRBV11-2
cdr3_nt: TGTGCCAGCAGTTTATGGAGTTACTCCTACGAGCAGTACTTC; cdr3_aa: CASSLWSYSYEQYF; clone_size: -; j_call: TRBJ2-7; d_call: -; v_call: TRBV28
cdr3_nt: TGTGCCAGCTCCCCGCAAGGCAACTCTGGAAACACCATATATTTT; cdr3_aa: CASSPQGNSGNTIYF; clone_size: once; j_call: TRBJ1-3; d_call: -; v_call: TRBV18
cdr3_nt: TGTGCCAGCAGCGTAGGGGCGAGCTCCTACAATGAGCAGTTCTTC; cdr3_aa: CASSVGASSYNEQFF; clone_size: once; j_call: TRBJ2-1; d_call: -; v_call: TRBV9
cdr3_nt: TGTGCCAGCAGTGCCGCCCAAATGAATGAAAAACTGTTTTTT; cdr3_aa: CASSAAQMNEKLFF; clone_size: -; j_call: TRBJ1-4; d_call: -; v_call: TRBV28
cdr3_nt: TGTGCCAGCAGCTTAATTGGCGGGACGGATTACAATGAGCAGTTCTTC; cdr3_aa: CASSLIGGTDYNEQFF; clone_size: -; j_call: TRBJ2-1; d_call: -; v_call: TRBV7-3
cdr3_nt: TGCGCCAGCAGCTCTGAGTGGCAGGCCTCCCTTAATGAGCAGTTCTTC; cdr3_aa: CASSSEWQASLNEQFF; clone_size: -; j_call: TRBJ2-1; d_call: -; v_call: TRBV5-1
cdr3_nt: TGTGCCAGCATCGGACTAGCGGGAGCCGGGGAGCTGTTTTTT; cdr3_aa: CASIGLAGAGELFF; clone_size: once; j_call: TRBJ2-2; d_call: TRBD2; v_call: TRBV6-1
cdr3_nt: TGCGCCAGCAGCCTCCAGGAGTTGAACACCGGGGAGCTGTTTTTT; cdr3_aa: CASSLQELNTGELFF; clone_size: -; j_call: TRBJ2-2; d_call: -; v_call: TRBV4-1
cdr3_nt: TGCGCCAGCAGCTTGGAGGGACAGGCCTACCGTGAGCAGTTCTTC; cdr3_aa: CASSLEGQAYREQFF; clone_size: once; j_call: TRBJ2-1; d_call: TRBD1; v_call: TRBV5-1
cdr3_nt: TGTGCCAGTAGGGGGGGGCCTCTTAGCACAGATACGCAGTATTTT; cdr3_aa: CASRGGPLSTDTQYF; clone_size: -; j_call: TRBJ2-3; d_call: -; v_call: TRBV19
cdr3_nt: TGTGCCAGCAGTTTTGTGGTTCTTAACTATGGCTACACCTTC; cdr3_aa: CASSFVVLNYGYTF; clone_size: -; j_call: TRBJ1-2; d_call: -; v_call: TRBV28
cdr3_nt: TGTGCCAGTAGTACGGGACAGGGAAATTACAATGAGCAGTTCTTC; cdr3_aa: CASSTGQGNYNEQFF; clone_size: once; j_call: TRBJ2-1; d_call: TRBD1; v_call: TRBV19
cdr3_nt: TGTGCCATCAACCAAGAATTCTACAATGAGCAGTTCTTC; cdr3_aa: CAINQEFYNEQFF; clone_size: -; j_call: TRBJ2-1; d_call: -; v_call: TRBV10-3
cdr3_nt: TGTGCCAGCAGTTACTCGTTGCGGGAGTTCTCAGAGACCCAGTACTTC; cdr3_aa: CASSYSLREFSETQYF; clone_size: -; j_call: TRBJ2-5; d_call: TRBD2; v_call: TRBV6-5
cdr3_nt: TGCGCCAGCAGCTCCCGTTTGGGTCTAGCGGAGGCCAATCCCTACGAGCAGTACTTC; cdr3_aa: CASSSRLGLAEANPYEQYF; clone_size: -; j_call: TRBJ2-7; d_call: TRBD2; v_call: TRBV5-1
cdr3_nt: TGCAGCGTTTTTCCCCTGACTAGCGGGAGTATCCCAGATACGCAGTATTTT; cdr3_aa: CSVFPLTSGSIPDTQYF; clone_size: -; j_call: TRBJ2-3; d_call: TRBD2; v_call: TRBV29-1
cdr3_nt: TGCGCCAGCAGCCACCCGGGACAGGGTTGGAGTGAGCAGTTCTTC; cdr3_aa: CASSHPGQGWSEQFF; clone_size: -; j_call: TRBJ2-1; d_call: TRBD1; v_call: TRBV4-1
cdr3_nt: TGTGCCAGCAGCGGACTAGCGGGAGGATTTAGCTCCTACGAGCAGTACTTC; cdr3_aa: CASSGLAGGFSSYEQYF; clone_size: -; j_call: TRBJ2-7; d_call: TRBD2; v_call: TRBV27
cdr3_nt: TGTGCCAGCAGTCCTAGCGGGAAAAACACCGGGGAGCTGTTTTTT; cdr3_aa: CASSPSGKNTGELFF; clone_size: once; j_call: TRBJ2-2; d_call: TRBD2; v_call: TRBV28
cdr3_nt: TGTGCCAGCAGTTACTCGACGTACACTGAAGCTTTCTTT; cdr3_aa: CASSYSTYTEAFF; clone_size: -; j_call: TRBJ1-1; d_call: -; v_call: TRBV6-5
cdr3_nt: TGTGCCAGCAGCCCCTCCCACAGGGCAGATACGCAGTATTTT; cdr3_aa: CASSPSHRADTQYF; clone_size: -; j_call: TRBJ2-3; d_call: -; v_call: TRBV7-9
cdr3_nt: TGTGCCAGCAGCTTATACGGGCCGGGTAACACCGGGGAGCTGTTTTTT; cdr3_aa: CASSLYGPGNTGELFF; clone_size: once; j_call: TRBJ2-2; d_call: -; v_call: TRBV7-2
cdr3_nt: TGTGCCAGCAGCCAGGGTTTGCGTCAGCCCCAGCATTTT; cdr3_aa: CASSQGLRQPQHF; clone_size: -; j_call: TRBJ1-5; d_call: -; v_call: TRBV14
cdr3_nt: TGTGCCTGGAGTGTACCTAACCTCTCCTACGAGCAGTACTTC; cdr3_aa: CAWSVPNLSYEQYF; clone_size: -; j_call: TRBJ2-7; d_call: -; v_call: TRBV30